The entry that follows covers one T cell receptor beta chain sequence. Original analysis: It was from reference gene primer amplification that nucleated cell counts were estimated. Data came from immunoSEQ multiplex PCR; TCRdb stores just in-frame clones and leaves some out. Clone size and V and J calls were adopted from that table, with D and trimming inferred from the DNA. This table has about 140,000 clones, 80% to 85% appearing once. The data belong to a study of blood T cell repertoires in COVID-19. Study context: Samples came from the United States, Italy and Spain, spanning acute and convalescent COVID-19. Sources were T cells, B-cell-depleted T cells, or PBMCs; the material itself was cDNA or gDNA.

The CDR3 consists of 15 residues. Germline loops: CDR1 LNHDA, CDR2 SQIVND (reference sequence). Trimming removed 3 bases from V and 10 bases from J; junction bases left unmatched: 7. This rearrangement joins TRBV19 to TRBJ1-6, with TRBD1 identical over 9 bases. Specimen: peripheral blood. The sequence came from a woman aged 55-70 years with acute or convalescent COVID-19. The CDR3 DNA reads TGTGCCAGTAGTATTTCAGGACAGGGGATCTCACCCCTCCACTTT. Protein product: CASSISGQGISPLHF.